The clone carrying this T cell receptor (beta chain) was picked up many times. TCRdb independently ran MiXCR on the 5' RACE reads; one entry per CDR3 protein. The sample lists about 87,000 distinct CDR3 sequences, about 14% seen once, with about 6% in the top ten. This sample stems from a study of early T cells in non-severe SARS-CoV-2 infection. Overall study context: Sequencing used unsorted whole-blood bulk RNA, so chains lack pairing.

This CDR3 contains 12 residues. J was trimmed by 5 bases and V by 6 bases; bases with no gene match: 3. Germline loops: CDR1 MDHEN, CDR2 SYDVKM. The V call is TRBV28, the J call TRBJ2-7; 8 bases align to TRBD1. The receptor's source is an adult who was a healthcare worker with PCR-confirmed SARS-CoV-2 infection or an uninfected control (not recorded which). The sample was whole blood. The CDR3 here is CASSQDRDEQYF. The CDR3 DNA reads as TGTGCCAGCAGCCAGGACAGGGACGAGCAGTACTTC.